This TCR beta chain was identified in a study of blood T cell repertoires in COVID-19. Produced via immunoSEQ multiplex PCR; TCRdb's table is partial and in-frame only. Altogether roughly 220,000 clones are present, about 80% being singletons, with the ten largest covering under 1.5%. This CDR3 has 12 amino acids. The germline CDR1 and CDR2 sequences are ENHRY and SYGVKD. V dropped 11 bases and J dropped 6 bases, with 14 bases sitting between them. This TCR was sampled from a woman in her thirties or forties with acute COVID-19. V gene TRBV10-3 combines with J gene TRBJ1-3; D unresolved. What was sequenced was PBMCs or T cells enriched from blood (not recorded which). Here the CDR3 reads CASGPPANTIYF. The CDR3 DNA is TGTGCCTCCGGTCCCCCTGCAAACACCATATATTTT.